Listed below are T cell receptor beta chains from one sample, sequenced in a study of human T cells and chemical hapten exposure. MiXCR, applied by TCRdb to the RACE reads, yields one record per CDR3 protein. The repertoire holds under 150,000 distinct CDR3 sequences, with around 10% as singletons. Sequenced material: whole blood, taken in connection with sensitization to the hapten diphenylcyclopropenone (DPC). All receptors come from a woman aged 50 to 60 with alopecia areata. Some clones in this sample may be carry-over from other donors' samples. Each CDR3 is given with its conserved first and last residue. D genes are given only for firm matches. A clone size is listed for some rows: how often the clone was seen (once, few, many), or a class if it is expanded.

V gene	J gene	clone size	D gene	CDR3 protein	CDR3 DNA
TRBV20-1	TRBJ2-2	few	.	CSATQGVGNTGELFF	TGCAGTGCCACTCAGGGCGTCGGGAACACCGGGGAGCTGTTTTTT
TRBV10-3	TRBJ2-5	many	.	CAISRLSSEQETQYF	TGTGCCATCAGTAGGCTCTCTAGCGAGCAAGAGACCCAGTACTTC
TRBV14	TRBJ1-6	few	.	CASSQGFNSPLHF	TGTGCCAGCAGCCAAGGATTTAATTCACCCCTCCACTTT
TRBV5-4	TRBJ2-5	many	TRBD1	CASSLDPGTAQETQYF	TGTGCCAGCAGCTTGGATCCTGGGACAGCCCAAGAGACCCAGTACTTC
TRBV28	TRBJ2-2	many	.	CASSFSLGELFF	TGTGCCAGCAGTTTCTCCCTCGGGGAGCTGTTTTTT
TRBV6-2/TRBV6-3	TRBJ2-6	many	.	CASSSQGFTSGANVLTF	TGTGCCAGCAGTAGCCAGGGGTTCACCTCTGGGGCCAACGTCCTGACTTTC
TRBV20-1	TRBJ2-5	many	TRBD1	CSARKRQGRETQYF	TGCAGTGCTAGGAAAAGACAGGGCCGGGAGACCCAGTACTTC
TRBV7-6	TRBJ2-3	few	TRBD2	CASSLTPGRATDTQYF	TGTGCCAGCAGCTTAACTCCCGGGAGGGCCACAGATACGCAGTATTTT
TRBV5-1	TRBJ2-7	many	TRBD2	CASSLGLAGAYEQYF	TGCGCCAGCAGCTTGGGACTAGCGGGAGCCTACGAGCAGTACTTC
TRBV3-1	TRBJ2-3	.	.	CASSHGLRAGIADTQYF	TGTGCCAGCAGCCATGGGCTTCGGGCAGGGATCGCAGATACGCAGTATTTT
TRBV6-5	TRBJ2-3	.	.	CASSYQGPDPDRTDTQYF	TGTGCCAGCAGTTACCAGGGACCGGACCCCGATCGCACAGATACGCAGTATTTT
TRBV19	TRBJ1-4	many	.	CASSIDFLRAKSDEKLFF	TGTGCCAGTAGTATAGATTTCCTGAGGGCGAAGTCGGATGAAAAACTGTTTTTT
TRBV4-1	TRBJ1-4	few	TRBD1	CASSLRTGSSEKLFF	TGCGCCAGCAGCTTGCGGACAGGGAGTAGTGAAAAACTGTTTTTT
TRBV11-2	TRBJ2-2	few	.	CASSLDRNTGELFF	TGTGCCAGCAGCTTAGATCGGAACACCGGGGAGCTGTTTTTT